The subject of this entry is one T cell receptor beta chain. This entry comes from a study of regulatory T cells in long-lasting Graves disease. Time point described: newly diagnosed GD, antithyroid drugs for less than 3 months. The TCR library was made from RNA that had been extracted from PBMCs in TRIzol. Arm-PCR of CDR3 regions and iRepertoire HTBI primers were the basis on which TCR beta libraries were built. TCRdb itself ran the multiplex PCR reads through MiXCR, one entry per CDR3 protein. The data hold approximately 390,000 distinct CDR3 sequences, with around 16% observed a single time. Germline assignment: CDR1 SGHTA and CDR2 FQGNSA. This CDR3 has 14 amino acids. These data were also filed under a second study, of T cells in Graves' hyperthyroidism and ophthalmopathy. From that report: Researchers ran a first-round RT-PCR on the TCR CDR3 using the HTBI primer set.

The chain joins TRBV7-2 to TRBJ2-1; 8 bases agree with TRBD2. The DNA end favors TRBJ2-5, so the J call may be wrong. Sequencing used peripheral blood mononuclear cells (PBMCs), obtained at new diagnosis, from a patient treated with antithyroid drugs. This clonotype was obtained from a woman aged 18-35 years with Graves disease. CDR3 residues: CASSSSGWTETQYF. CDR3 nucleotide sequence: TGTGCCAGCAGCTCTAGCGGGTGGACAGAGACCCAGTACTTC.